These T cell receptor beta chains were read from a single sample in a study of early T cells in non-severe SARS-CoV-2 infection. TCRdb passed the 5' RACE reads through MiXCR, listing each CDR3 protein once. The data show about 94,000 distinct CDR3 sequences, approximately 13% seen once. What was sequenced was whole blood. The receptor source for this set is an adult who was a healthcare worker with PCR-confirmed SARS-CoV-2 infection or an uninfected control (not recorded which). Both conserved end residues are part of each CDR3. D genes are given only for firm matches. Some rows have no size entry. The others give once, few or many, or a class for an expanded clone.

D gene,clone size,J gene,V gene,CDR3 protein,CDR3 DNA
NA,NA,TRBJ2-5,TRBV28,CASSSMNLLATETQYF,TGTGCCAGCAGCTCCATGAACTTACTAGCTACGGAGACCCAGTACTTC
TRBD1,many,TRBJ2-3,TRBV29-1,CSTRTGGDTQYF,TGCAGCACACGGACAGGAGGAGATACGCAGTATTTT
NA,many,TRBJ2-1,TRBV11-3,CASSSRGEYNEQFF,TGTGCCAGCAGCTCCAGGGGCGAATACAATGAGCAGTTCTTC
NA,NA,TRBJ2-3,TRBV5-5,CASSFKPAGTTDTQYF,TGTGCCAGCAGCTTTAAACCGGCGGGTACCACAGATACGCAGTATTTT
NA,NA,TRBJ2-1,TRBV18,CASSLAGHGDYNEQFF,TGTGCCAGCTCACTCGCCGGGCATGGGGACTACAATGAGCAGTTCTTC
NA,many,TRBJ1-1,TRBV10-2,CASSEGFRDTEAFF,TGCGCCAGCAGCGAGGGGTTTAGGGATACTGAAGCTTTCTTT
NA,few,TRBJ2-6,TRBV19,CARQGSGANVLTF,TGTGCCAGACAGGGCTCTGGGGCCAACGTCCTGACTTTC
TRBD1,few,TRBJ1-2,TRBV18,CASSPENRGSYGYTF,TGTGCCAGCTCACCGGAAAACAGGGGAAGCTATGGCTACACCTTC
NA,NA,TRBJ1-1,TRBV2,CASNQDRNTEAFF,TGTGCCAGCAATCAAGACAGGAACACTGAAGCTTTCTTT
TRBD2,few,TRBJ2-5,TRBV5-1,CASSSLAGGQQETQYF,TGCGCCAGCAGCTCCTTAGCGGGGGGGCAACAAGAGACCCAGTACTTC
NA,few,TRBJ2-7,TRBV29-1,CSVQSLRGSEGSYEQYF,TGCAGCGTTCAAAGCTTACGGGGTTCGGAAGGGTCCTACGAGCAGTACTTC
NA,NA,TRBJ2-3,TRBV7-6,CASSKQGIVTDTQYF,TGTGCCAGCAGCAAACAGGGAATAGTCACAGATACGCAGTATTTT
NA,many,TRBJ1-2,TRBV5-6,CASSLGDTGYGYTF,TGTGCCAGCAGCTTGGGGGACACCGGCTATGGCTACACCTTC
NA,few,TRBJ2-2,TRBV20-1,CSAERGFTNTGELFF,TGCAGTGCTGAGAGGGGGTTCACGAACACCGGGGAGCTGTTTTTT
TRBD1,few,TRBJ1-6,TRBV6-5,CASSPTGDSSYNSPLHF,TGTGCCAGCAGCCCTACGGGGGACAGCTCCTATAATTCACCCCTCCACTTT
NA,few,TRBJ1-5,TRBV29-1,CSVRDSNQPQHF,TGCAGCGTCCGGGACAGCAATCAGCCCCAGCATTTT
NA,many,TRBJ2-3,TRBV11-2,CASSSREDTQYF,TGTGCCAGCAGTTCCCGGGAAGATACGCAGTATTTT
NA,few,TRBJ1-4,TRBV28,CASSLWGGTATNEKLFF,TGTGCCAGCAGTTTATGGGGAGGAACCGCAACTAATGAAAAACTGTTTTTT
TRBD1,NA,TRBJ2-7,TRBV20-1,CSASGRDRLREQYF,TGCAGTGCTAGTGGCCGGGACAGGTTACGCGAGCAGTACTTC
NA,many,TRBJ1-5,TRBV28,CASSSGAPPWPQHF,TGTGCCAGCAGCTCGGGAGCACCCCCTTGGCCCCAGCATTTT
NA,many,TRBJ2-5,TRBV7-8,CASSPGRRRGGGFQETQYF,TGTGCCAGCAGCCCGGGACGAAGAAGGGGGGGAGGCTTTCAAGAGACCCAGTACTTC
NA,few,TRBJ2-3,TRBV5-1,CASRGEYNTDTQYF,TGCGCCAGCAGAGGGGAGTACAACACAGATACGCAGTATTTT
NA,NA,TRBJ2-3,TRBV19,CASSLIGGAEDTQYF,TGTGCCAGTAGTCTGATTGGGGGCGCGGAAGATACGCAGTATTTT
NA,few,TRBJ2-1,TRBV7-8,CASSLSDRRDEQFF,TGTGCCAGCAGCTTATCCGACCGAAGGGATGAGCAGTTCTTC
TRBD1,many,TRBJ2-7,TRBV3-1,CASSQGTGGSYEQYF,TGTGCCAGCAGCCAAGGGACAGGGGGATCCTACGAGCAGTACTTC
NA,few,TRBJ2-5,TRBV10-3,CAIGEETQYF,TGTGCCATCGGGGAAGAGACCCAGTACTTC
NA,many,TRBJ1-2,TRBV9,CASSSQGFNYGYTF,TGTGCCAGCAGCAGCCAGGGATTCAACTATGGCTACACCTTC
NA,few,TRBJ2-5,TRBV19,CASSIIGRTKTQYF,TGTGCCAGTAGTATAATAGGGCGGACGAAGACCCAGTACTTC
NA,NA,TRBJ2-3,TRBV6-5,CASSYSERPDTQYF,TGTGCCAGCAGTTACTCAGAACGGCCAGATACGCAGTATTTT
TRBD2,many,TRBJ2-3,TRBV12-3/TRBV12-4,CASSYSGADTQYF,TGTGCCAGCAGCTATAGCGGGGCAGATACGCAGTATTTT
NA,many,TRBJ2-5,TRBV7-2,CASSLLRQETQYF,TGTGCCAGCAGCTTATTGCGTCAAGAGACCCAGTACTTC
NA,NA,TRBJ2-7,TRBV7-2,CASSLGWGDEQYF,TGTGCCAGCAGCTTAGGGTGGGGCGACGAGCAGTACTTC
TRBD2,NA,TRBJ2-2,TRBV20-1,CSARKRGGGGELFF,TGCAGTGCTAGGAAGCGGGGGGGCGGCGGGGAGCTGTTTTTT
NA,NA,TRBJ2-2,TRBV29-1,CSVPRPNTGELFF,TGCAGCGTGCCGAGACCGAACACCGGGGAGCTGTTTTTT
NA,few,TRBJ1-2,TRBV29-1,CSVETTGYGYTF,TGCAGCGTTGAAACGACGGGCTATGGCTACACCTTC
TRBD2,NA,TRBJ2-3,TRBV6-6,CASSYSSGNTDTQYF,TGTGCCAGCAGTTATTCTAGCGGAAACACAGATACGCAGTATTTT
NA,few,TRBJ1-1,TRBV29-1,CSVDRGITPTEAFF,TGCAGCGTTGACAGGGGTATAACCCCCACTGAAGCTTTCTTT
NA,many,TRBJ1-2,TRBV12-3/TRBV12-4,CASSLGRGYGYGYTF,TGTGCCAGCAGTTTAGGGCGTGGTTACGGCTATGGCTACACCTTC
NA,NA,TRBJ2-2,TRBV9,CASSVVNGGELFF,TGTGCCAGCAGCGTAGTAAATGGAGGGGAGCTGTTTTTT
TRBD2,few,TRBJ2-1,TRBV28,CASSPGGYNEQFF,TGTGCCAGCAGTCCGGGGGGGTACAATGAGCAGTTCTTC
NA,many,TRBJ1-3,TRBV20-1,CSAILGGTGGNTIYF,TGCAGTGCTATCCTGGGGGGAACTGGTGGAAACACCATATATTTT
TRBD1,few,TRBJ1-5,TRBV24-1,CATSLQGNQPQHF,TGTGCCACCAGCCTACAGGGGAATCAGCCCCAGCATTTT
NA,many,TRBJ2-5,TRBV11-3,CASSLIRGPQYF,TGTGCCAGCAGCTTAATCCGGGGTCCCCAGTACTTC
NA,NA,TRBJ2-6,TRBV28,CASRSSGKGANVLTF,TGTGCCAGCAGATCATCAGGAAAAGGGGCCAACGTCCTGACTTTC
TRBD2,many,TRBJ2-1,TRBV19,CASKSLAGDNEQFF,TGTGCCAGTAAGTCCCTAGCGGGGGACAATGAGCAGTTCTTC
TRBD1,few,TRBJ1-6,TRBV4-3,CASSPRQGSNSPLHF,TGCGCCAGCAGCCCCCGACAGGGATCTAATTCACCCCTCCACTTT
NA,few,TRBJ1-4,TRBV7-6,CASSLQVNLEKLFF,TGTGCCAGCAGCTTACAAGTAAACCTCGAAAAACTGTTTTTT
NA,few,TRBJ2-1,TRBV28,CASSFGGSKFF,TGTGCCAGCAGTTTTGGGGGTTCCAAGTTCTTC
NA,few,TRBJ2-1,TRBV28,CASTPGGNLNEQFF,TGTGCCAGCACCCCAGGGGGGAACCTAAATGAGCAGTTCTTC
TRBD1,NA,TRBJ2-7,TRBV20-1,CSASPGGAALEYEQYF,TGCAGTGCTAGTCCAGGGGGCGCCGCCCTTGAATACGAGCAGTACTTC
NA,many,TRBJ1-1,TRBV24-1,CATSDFAGRAFF,TGTGCCACCAGTGATTTCGCAGGGCGGGCTTTCTTT
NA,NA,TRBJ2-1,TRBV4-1,CASSQGRVSGNEQFF,TGCGCCAGCAGCCAAGGCAGGGTATCAGGGAATGAGCAGTTCTTC
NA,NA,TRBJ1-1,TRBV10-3,CAIRQGQNTEAFF,TGTGCCATCAGACAGGGACAGAACACTGAAGCTTTCTTT
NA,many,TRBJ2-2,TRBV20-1,CSASPRNTGELFF,TGCAGTGCTAGTCCCAGGAACACCGGGGAGCTGTTTTTT
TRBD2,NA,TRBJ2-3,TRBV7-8,CASSLLAGVNTDTQYF,TGTGCCAGCAGCTTACTAGCGGGGGTTAATACAGATACGCAGTATTTT
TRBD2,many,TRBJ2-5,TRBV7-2,CASSFGSSGPETQYF,TGTGCCAGCAGCTTCGGCTCTAGCGGGCCGGAGACCCAGTACTTC
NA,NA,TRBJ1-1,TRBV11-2,CASSPSPEAFF,TGTGCCAGCAGCCCCTCCCCTGAAGCTTTCTTT